This T cell receptor beta chain was found in a study of blood T cell repertoires in COVID-19. About the research overall: There were acute and convalescent COVID-19 samples, and they came from the United States, Italy and Spain.

CDR1 and CDR2 (germline): KGHSH, LQKENI. CDR3 length: 18 amino acids. The J segment lost 0 bases and the V segment lost 0 bases, leaving 8 bases of the junction unmatched. Study processing details: Reference gene primer amplification in the assay estimated nucleated cell counts. Sequenced by immunoSEQ multiplex PCR; TCRdb stores in-frame clones only, minus some. That table gives V, J and clone size, and the DNA gave D and trimming. Of around 620,000 clones in the sample, about 90% were seen once. The sequenced sample was peripheral blood. The chain carries TRBV18 and TRBJ1-2; TRBD1 agrees at 9 bases. This receptor was identified in a woman between 18 and 29 years old with acute or convalescent COVID-19. CDR3 sequence (DNA): TGTGCCAGCTCACCACCTCTGGGGACAGGGAACCCTAACTATGGCTACACCTTC. Translation: CASSPPLGTGNPNYGYTF.